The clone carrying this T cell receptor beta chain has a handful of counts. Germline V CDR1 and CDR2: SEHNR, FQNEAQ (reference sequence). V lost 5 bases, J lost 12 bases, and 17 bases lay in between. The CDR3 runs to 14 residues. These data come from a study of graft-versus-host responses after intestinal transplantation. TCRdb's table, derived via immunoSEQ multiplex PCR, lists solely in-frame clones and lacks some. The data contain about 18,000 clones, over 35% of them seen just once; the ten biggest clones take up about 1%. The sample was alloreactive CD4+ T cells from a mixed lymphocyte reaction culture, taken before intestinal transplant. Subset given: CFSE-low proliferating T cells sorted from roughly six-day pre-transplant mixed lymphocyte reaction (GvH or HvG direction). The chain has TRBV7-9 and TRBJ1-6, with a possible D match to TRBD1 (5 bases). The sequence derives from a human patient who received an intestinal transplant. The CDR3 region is CASSPLGSGGPLHF. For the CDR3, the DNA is TGTGCCAGCAGCCCGCTAGGCTCCGGGGGACCCCTCCACTTT.